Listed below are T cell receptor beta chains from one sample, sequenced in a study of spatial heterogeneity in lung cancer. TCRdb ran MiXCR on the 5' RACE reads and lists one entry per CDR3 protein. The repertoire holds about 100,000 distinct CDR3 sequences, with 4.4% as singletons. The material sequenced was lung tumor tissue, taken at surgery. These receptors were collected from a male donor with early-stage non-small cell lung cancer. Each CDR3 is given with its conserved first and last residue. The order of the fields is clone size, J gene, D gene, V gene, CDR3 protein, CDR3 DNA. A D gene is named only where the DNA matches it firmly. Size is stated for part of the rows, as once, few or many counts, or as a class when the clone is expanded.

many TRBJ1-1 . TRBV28 CASSRAGRVTEAFF TGTGCCAGCAGCCGCGCCGGGAGGGTAACTGAAGCTTTCTTT
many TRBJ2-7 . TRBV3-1 CASSPAPFYEQYF TGTGCCAGCAGCCCCGCCCCCTTTTACGAGCAGTACTTC
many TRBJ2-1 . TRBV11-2 CASSYSMPYSGNEQFF TGTGCCAGCAGCTATTCGATGCCGTACAGTGGTAATGAGCAGTTCTTC
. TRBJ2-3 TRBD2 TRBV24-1 CATSDPGTSGGSDTQYF TGTGCCACCAGTGACCCCGGGACTAGCGGGGGATCAGATACGCAGTATTTT
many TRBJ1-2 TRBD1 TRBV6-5 CASSNRAWGQGLWGYTF TGTGCCAGCAGTAACCGGGCGTGGGGACAGGGCCTGTGGGGCTACACCTTC
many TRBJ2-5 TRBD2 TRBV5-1 CASSSRTSGQETQYF TGCGCCAGCAGCTCCAGGACTAGCGGCCAAGAGACCCAGTACTTC
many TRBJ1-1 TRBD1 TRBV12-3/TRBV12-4 CASRGQGMTEAFF TGTGCCAGCAGGGGACAGGGGATGACTGAAGCTTTCTTT
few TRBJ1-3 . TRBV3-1 CASSRFTVSSGNTIYF TGTGCCAGCAGCCGGTTCACCGTCAGCTCTGGAAACACCATATATTTT
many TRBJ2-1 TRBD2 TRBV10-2 CASRSGTSGRNEQFF TGCGCCAGCAGGTCCGGGACTAGCGGGAGAAATGAGCAGTTCTTC
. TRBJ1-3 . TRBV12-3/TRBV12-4 CASSFGGFSGNTIYF TGTGCCAGCAGTTTCGGTGGGTTTTCTGGAAACACCATATATTTT
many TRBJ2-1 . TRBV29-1 CSVENGIRGFF TGCAGCGTTGAAAACGGGATTAGGGGGTTCTTC
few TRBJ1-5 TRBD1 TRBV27 CASSRVGGQGNQPQHF TGTGCCAGCAGTCGCGTCGGTGGACAGGGGAATCAGCCCCAGCATTTT
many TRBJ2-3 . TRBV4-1 CASMDSFTDTQYF TGCGCCAGCATGGACAGTTTCACAGATACGCAGTATTTT
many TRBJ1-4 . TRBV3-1 CASSQEGAWKLFF TGTGCCAGCAGCCAAGAAGGGGCTTGGAAACTGTTTTTT
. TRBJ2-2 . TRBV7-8 CASSLGQPNTGELFF TGTGCCAGCAGCTTAGGCCAGCCGAACACCGGGGAGCTGTTTTTT
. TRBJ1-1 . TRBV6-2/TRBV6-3 CASSYSGPGTAMNTEAFF TGTGCCAGCAGTTACTCCGGCCCGGGGACTGCGATGAACACTGAAGCTTTCTTT
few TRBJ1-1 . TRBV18 CASSPALGNTEAFF TGTGCCAGCTCACCGGCTCTTGGGAACACTGAAGCTTTCTTT
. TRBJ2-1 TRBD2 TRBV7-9 CASSHPTSETYNEQFF TGTGCCAGCAGCCATCCGACTAGCGAAACCTACAATGAGCAGTTCTTC